These 13 T cell receptor beta chains were all obtained from the same sample, sequenced in a study of PD-1 blockade in classical Hodgkin lymphoma. Sequencing used immunoSEQ multiplex PCR; TCRdb keeps in-frame clones, though not all of them. The top ten clones hold approximately 11% of a sample with about 46,000 clones, 73% of them seen once. All patients relapsed after autologous stem cell transplantation, and brentuximab vedotin exposure varied. The input for sequencing was peripheral blood mononuclear cells (PBMCs), taken at baseline. The origin of the receptors is a human donor with classical Hodgkin lymphoma.

This clone occurred once. The rearrangement uses TRBV4-1 and TRBJ1-2, with a weak D call TRBD1 (5 bases). The germline V gene has CDR1 MGHRA and CDR2 YSYEKL. Trimming left V 1 base short and J 6 bases short, with 15 bases between. The CDR3 runs to 15 residues. CDR3 residues: CASSQAPPGHNGYTF. Written as DNA, the CDR3 is TGCGCCAGCAGCCAAGCGCCGCCAGGGCATAATGGCTACACCTTC.

The V gene is TRBV18, the J gene TRBJ2-1; 11 bases are shared with TRBD2. Trimming cost V 0 bases and J 2 bases; bases outside gene matches: 6. Germline CDR1 is KGHSH and CDR2 is LQKENI. CDR3 length: 18 amino acids. Written as DNA, the CDR3 is TGTGCCAGCTCACCACCTACTAGCGGGAGACCCCCCTACAATGAGCAGTTCTTC. Translation gives CASSPPTSGRPPYNEQFF.

The chain has TRBV9 and TRBJ2-1; 8 bases map to TRBD1. The CDR3 totals 16 residues. J gave up 5 bases and V 0 bases, and 7 bases lay outside the gene matches. Germline V gene data show CDR1 as SGDLS and CDR2 as YYNGEE. The chain's CDR3 is CASSVELQGANNEQFF. In DNA form, the CDR3 reads TGTGCCAGCAGCGTAGAACTGCAGGGGGCAAACAATGAGCAGTTCTTC.

This clone was observed once. This rearrangement joins TRBV2 to TRBJ2-3; D may be TRBD2 (5 bases). Germline CDR1 is SNHLY and CDR2 is FYNNEI. Deletions cut 8 bases from V and 3 bases from J, with 15 bases between. The CDR3 runs to 14 residues. The CDR3 region is CASQTGVVTDTQYF. The CDR3 DNA reads as TGTGCCAGCCAAACCGGGGTAGTAACAGATACGCAGTATTTT.

This chain links TRBV11-2 with TRBJ2-6; 10 bases are shared with TRBD1. Germline values: CDR1 SGHAT, CDR2 FQNNGV. J gave up 2 bases and V 6 bases, and 10 bases lay outside the gene matches. The CDR3 is 18 amino acids. This CDR3 is CASRQTGGAVTGANVLTF. The CDR3 DNA reads TGTGCCAGCAGGCAGACAGGGGGCGCAGTGACTGGGGCCAACGTCCTGACTTTC.

The V gene is TRBV6-5, the J gene TRBJ1-1, with D perhaps TRBD1 (6 bases). Germline V gene lookup returns CDR1 MNHEY and CDR2 SVGAGI. CDR3 length: 14 amino acids. The V end lost 5 bases, the J end lost 4 bases, and 14 bases lay between the germline ends. The CDR3 nucleotides read TGTGCCAGCAGTGAAACAATACAGGGCACTGAAGCTTTCTTT. Amino acid sequence: CASSETIQGTEAFF.

The gene calls are TRBV14 and TRBJ1-2; 8 nucleotides agree with TRBD1. This CDR3 has 16 amino acids. Germline values: CDR1 SGHDN, CDR2 FVKESK. J was trimmed by 4 bases and V by 0 bases; bases with no gene match: 7. The CDR3 DNA is TGTGCCAGCAGCCAAGATCCGGCAGGGGGCAGCTATGGCTACACCTTC. Protein product: CASSQDPAGGSYGYTF.

In this sample, this clone turned up a few times. Its ends do not fully match the called genes, so a read error is possible. This chain joins TRBV7-8 and TRBJ2-3; D uncertain. Germline-derived CDR1 and CDR2 are SGHVS and FQNEAQ. This CDR3 contains 14 residues. This CDR3 reads CASSLVMGTETQYF. The DNA for the CDR3 is TGTGCCAGCAGCTTAGTCATGGGCACAGAAACGCAGTATTTT.

The chain uses TRBV29-1 and TRBJ1-1; a possible D gene is TRBD1 (5 bases). Between the trimmed V and J ends, which lost 4 bases and 4 bases, there was a span of 13 bases. CDR1 SQVTM and CDR2 ANQGSEA come from the germline V gene. The CDR3 runs 13 residues. CDR3 bases: TGCAGCGTTGTGCGGCAGGGTCCCACTGAAGCTTTCTTT. This codes for CSVVRQGPTEAFF.

The rearrangement links TRBV11-2 to TRBJ2-7, with D tentatively TRBD2 (7 bases). CDR1 is SGHAT, CDR2 FQNNGV, per germline. The CDR3 extends over 11 amino acids. The V and J ends lost 1 base and 12 bases respectively, with 10 bases between them. The CDR3 region has the DNA TGTGCCAGCAGCTTAGTAGGGGGGGTGTACTTC. This sequence encodes CASSLVGGVYF.

This sequence joins TRBV9 and TRBJ1-1; 10 bases agree with TRBD1. V lost 5 bases and J lost 3; bases outside the gene matches: 10. Germline V gives CDR1 SGDLS, CDR2 YYNGEE. CDR3 size: 16 residues. The CDR3 sequence: CASRSFEGTGDTEAFF. The CDR3 nucleotides read TGTGCCAGCAGGTCCTTCGAAGGGACAGGGGACACTGAAGCTTTCTTT.

The chain employs TRBV27 and TRBJ1-2, with D possibly matching TRBD1 (6 bases). Germline CDR1 reads MNHEY; CDR2 reads SMNVEV (reference sequence). V dropped 5 bases and J dropped 5 bases, with 15 bases sitting between them. The CDR3 spans 14 residues. This CDR3 reads CASSPSTGSYGYTF. DNA for the CDR3: TGTGCCAGCAGTCCCTCGACAGGTAGTTATGGCTACACCTTC.

This rearrangement joins TRBV7-3 to TRBJ2-3; 11 nucleotides match TRBD1. CDR3 length: 14 residues. CDR1 is SGHTA, CDR2 FQGTGA, per germline. V gave up 6 bases and J gave up 4 bases; unmatched junction bases: 3. The CDR3 sequence: CASRPGQGADTQYF. DNA for the CDR3: TGTGCCAGCAGGCCGGGACAGGGGGCAGATACGCAGTATTTT.